Listed here are 26 T cell receptor beta chains from one sample, sequenced in a study of cytomegalovirus exposure and HLA in healthy donors. The PCR used 60 Vbeta and 13 Jbeta primers. Assay used: immunoSEQ multiplex PCR; TCRdb lists only in-frame clones, some missing. Of roughly 100,000 clones listed, around 77% were seen once; the top ten hold about 20%. Sequenced sample: PBMCs. Receptors originate from a woman aged 55-69 years in good health and CMV-seropositive.

The J gene is TRBJ2-7, the V gene TRBV5-1, with D possibly TRBD1 on 6 matching bases. The ends were cut back, 6 bases at V and 0 bases at J, with 13 bases in the middle. The CDR3 contains 14 residues. Germline CDR1 and CDR2: SGHRS and YFSETQ. The CDR3 sequence: CASTPSGDSYEQYF. For the CDR3, the DNA is TGCGCCAGCACCCCGTCAGGGGACTCCTACGAGCAGTACTTC.

The chain's CDR3 is CASSIDGTNNQPQHF. CDR3 coding DNA: TGTGCCAGTAGTATCGACGGCACTAACAATCAGCCCCAGCATTTT. The chain joins TRBV19 to TRBJ1-5; D is undetermined. Trimming stripped 3 bases from V and 3 bases from J, with 12 bases between. This CDR3 is 15 amino acids long. Per germline, CDR1 LNHDA and CDR2 SQIVND (reference sequence).

The DNA for the CDR3 is TGTGCCAGGCTCGGAGCGGGAGGAGGAGATACGCAGTATTTT. It codes for CARLGAGGGDTQYF. The V gene is TRBV2, the J gene TRBJ2-3; 9 positions agree with TRBD2. The germline CDR1 and CDR2 sequences are SNHLY and FYNNEI. This CDR3 has 14 amino acids. V trimming: 9 bases; J trimming: 5 bases; junction bases outside the gene matches: 9. Filled out from reference TRBV2 and TRBJ2-3, the complete variable domain reads EPEVTQTPSHQVTQMGQEVILRCVPISNHLYFYWYRQILGQKVEFLVSFYNNEISEKSEIFDDQFSVERPDGSNFTLKIRSTKLEDSAMYFCARLGAGGGDTQYFGPGTRLTVL.

The chain carries TRBV11-2 and TRBJ2-5, with 7 positions matching TRBD2. CDR3 size: 15 residues. The J segment lost 5 bases and the V segment lost 1 base, leaving 7 bases of the junction unmatched. Germline V CDR1 and CDR2: SGHAT, FQNNGV. The CDR3 coding sequence is TGTGCCAGCAGCTTAGGCGGGCTCGGGGGGGAGACCCAGTACTTC. It is translated as CASSLGGLGGETQYF.

This chain joins TRBV5-4 and TRBJ1-1, with 8 nucleotides matching TRBD1. V shed 2 bases and J 0 bases; nucleotides not matched to a gene: 6. Germline V CDR1 and CDR2: SGHNT, YYREEE (reference sequence). CDR3 length equals 16 residues. The CDR3 protein is CASSLKLDRVNTEAFF. Written as DNA, the CDR3 is TGTGCCAGCAGCTTAAAACTGGACAGGGTGAACACTGAAGCTTTCTTT.

V gene TRBV10-3 combines with J gene TRBJ2-3, with 13 nucleotides matching TRBD2. Germline CDR1 ENHRY, CDR2 SYGVKD. CDR3 length: 14 residues. The junction had 2 bases not matched to a gene; V was cut back by 7 bases and J by 4 bases. The CDR3 is CAITGTSGADTQYF. The CDR3 coding sequence is TGTGCCATCACCGGGACTAGCGGGGCAGATACGCAGTATTTT.

The J gene is TRBJ1-4, the V gene TRBV7-9; D is possibly TRBD1 (5 bases). CDR3 length: 14 residues. Trimming pared 5 bases from V and 6 bases from J, leaving 13 bases between. Germline lookup yields CDR1 SEHNR and CDR2 FQNEAQ (reference sequence). CDR3 amino acids: CASSPVRGDEKLFF. The CDR3 DNA is TGTGCCAGCAGCCCCGTGCGGGGGGATGAAAAACTGTTTTTT.

The CDR3 nucleotides read TGCGCCAGCAGCTTGGATCGGGGGACGGCTGGCTACACCTTC. Amino acid sequence: CASSLDRGTAGYTF. The chain uses TRBV5-1 and TRBJ1-2; a possible D gene is TRBD1 (5 bases). In germline, CDR1 is SGHRS, CDR2 YFSETQ. V lost 0 bases to trimming and J lost 7 bases, with 13 bases between them. This CDR3 region has 14 residues.

For this clone: One end of the junction is discordant with germline, which a read error may explain. The rearrangement joins TRBV5-4 to TRBJ2-7; the match to TRBD1 covers 12 bases. CDR1 is SGHNT and CDR2 is YYREEE in the germline V gene (reference sequence). The CDR3 spans 15 residues. In DNA form, the CDR3 reads TGTGCCAGCAGTCGGGACAGGGGGCTAAACTACGAGCAGTCCTTC. Encoded protein: CASSRDRGLNYEQSF.

The J gene is TRBJ2-3, the V gene TRBV7-3; possible D gene TRBD1, 5 bases. CDR1 and CDR2 (germline): SGHTA, FQGTGA. This CDR3 is built from 14 residues. The V end lost 4 bases, the J end lost 3 bases, and 11 bases lay between the germline ends. The CDR3 spells CASSSRQRTDTQYF. The CDR3, as DNA: TGTGCCAGCAGCTCCCGACAGAGAACAGATACGCAGTATTTT.

Here the CDR3 reads CASSARSPGLAGVLDTQYF. CDR3 DNA: TGTGCCAGCAGTGCCCGAAGTCCGGGACTAGCGGGAGTGTTAGATACGCAGTATTTT. The genes are TRBV6-4 and TRBJ2-3; 14 nucleotides line up with TRBD2. This CDR3 is 19 amino acids long. Germline lookup yields CDR1 MRHNA and CDR2 SNTAGT. The V and J ends lost 4 bases and 5 bases, in that order; junction bases with no gene match: 14.

This sequence joins TRBV2 and TRBJ2-1; a weak D match, TRBD1 (6 bases). Germline V gene sequence: CDR1 SNHLY, CDR2 FYNNEI. The V gene lost 6 bases and the J gene lost 5 bases, with 11 bases spanning the gap. CDR3 length equals 13 residues. The CDR3 loop is CASSSDRHNEQFF. The CDR3 DNA sequence: TGTGCCAGCAGCTCGGACAGACACAATGAGCAGTTCTTC.

J is TRBJ2-1 and V is TRBV7-6, with D perhaps TRBD2 (6 bases). Deletions cut 5 bases from V and 0 bases from J, with 23 bases between. In germline, CDR1 is SGHVS, CDR2 FNYEAQ. This CDR3 is 19 amino acids long. CDR3 loop: CASSPRRDVAGRSYNEQFF. The CDR3 DNA is TGTGCCAGCAGCCCCCGTCGTGATGTGGCGGGACGCTCCTACAATGAGCAGTTCTTC.

The chain combines TRBV4-3 with TRBJ1-4; no clear D. Trimming cost V 2 bases and J 3 bases, with 10 bases left between them. This CDR3 is 15 amino acids long. Germline CDR1 is LGHNA and CDR2 is YSLEER. DNA for the CDR3: TGCGCCAGCAGCCAATTCAGCGCATCTAATGAAAAACTGTTTTTT. Amino acids: CASSQFSASNEKLFF.

The chain recombines TRBV5-6 with TRBJ2-7; D is unresolved. Trimming removed 2 bases at V and 4 bases at J, with 7 bases between. The CDR3 is 12 residues long. Germline V gene lookup returns CDR1 SGHDT and CDR2 YYEEEE. This chain's CDR3 is CASSFPGYEQYF. The CDR3 DNA is TGTGCCAGCAGCTTCCCCGGGTACGAGCAGTACTTC.

The rearrangement uses TRBV11-2 and TRBJ1-2, with 9 bases matching TRBD1. Germline-derived CDR1 and CDR2 are SGHAT and FQNNGV. The CDR3 contains 14 residues. The V segment lost 4 bases and the J segment 7 bases; nucleotides outside the gene matches: 7. CDR3 bases: TGTGCCAGCAGCTCGGGACAGGGAAGTGGTGGCTACACCTTC. Translating it yields CASSSGQGSGGYTF.

In this sample, this clone turned up a few times. This sequence joins TRBV25-1 and TRBJ2-5, with 9 positions matching TRBD1. Germline CDR1 MGHDK, CDR2 SYGVNS. The CDR3 sequence is 16 residues long. Germline trimming cut 6 bases from V and 1 base from J; bases unmatched to any gene: 9. This chain's CDR3 is CASRPQEGQGQETQYF. As DNA, the CDR3 is TGTGCCAGCAGACCCCAAGAGGGACAGGGCCAAGAGACCCAGTACTTC.

This clone was recorded at least ten times. The CDR3: CASSAIGQGYSGNTIYF. The CDR3 nucleotides are TGTGCCAGCAGCGCCATCGGACAGGGGTACTCTGGAAACACCATATATTTT. The chain links TRBV5-6 to TRBJ1-3; 9 bases are a match to TRBD1. There are 17 residues in the CDR3. Germline lookup yields CDR1 SGHDT and CDR2 YYEEEE. The V and J ends lost 4 bases and 0 bases, in that order; junction bases with no gene match: 8.

The chain employs TRBV6-1 and TRBJ1-2, with D possibly being TRBD1 (5 bases). CDR1 is MNHNS, CDR2 SASEGT, per germline. Trimming pared 3 bases from V and 5 bases from J, leaving 13 bases between. The CDR3 totals 14 residues. The CDR3 nucleotides read TGTGCCAGCAGTGAGTCTCATGGGACTTATGGCTACACCTTC. Translation gives CASSESHGTYGYTF.

This chain connects TRBV18 to TRBJ1-2, with 7 bases fitting TRBD1. The germline gives CDR1 KGHSH, CDR2 LQKENI. The CDR3 runs to 13 residues. The junction had 4 bases not matched to a gene; V was cut back by 3 bases and J by 6 bases. As DNA, the CDR3 is TGTGCCAGCTCACCGAATACAGGGGATGGCTACACCTTC. Translated, it gives CASSPNTGDGYTF.

The chain uses TRBV13 and TRBJ2-2; 7 nucleotides line up with TRBD2. Germline V CDR1 and CDR2: PRHDT, FYEKMQ (reference sequence). CDR3 length equals 15 residues. Trimming at V came to 7 bases and at J to 6 bases, leaving 11 bases not matched to a gene. CDR3: CASIPYGRRAGELFF. For the CDR3, the DNA is TGTGCCAGCATCCCGTACGGGAGGAGGGCCGGGGAGCTGTTTTTT.

This chain uses TRBV12-5 with TRBJ1-1, with 7 bases lining up with TRBD1. V trimming: 0 bases; J trimming: 1 base; junction bases outside the gene matches: 8. The CDR3 totals 17 residues. The germline V gene encodes CDR1 LGHNT and CDR2 FRNRAP. CDR3 DNA: TGTGCTAGTGGTTTGGTAAGAGGGGGCGCGGGGAACACTGAAGCTTTCTTT. This encodes CASGLVRGGAGNTEAFF.

The CDR3 sequence: CASSTRDIGYGYTF. For the CDR3, the DNA is TGTGCCAGCAGTACCCGGGACATAGGGTATGGCTACACCTTC. The V gene is TRBV27, the J gene TRBJ1-2, with a tentative D call TRBD1 (6 bases). CDR1 MNHEY and CDR2 SMNVEV come from the germline V gene (reference sequence). The CDR3 sequence is 14 residues long. V was clipped by 5 bases and J by 5 bases, with 15 bases between them.

DNA of the CDR3: TGTGCCAGCAGCTCACCCATGACAGGGGGCTTAATCGATGGCTACACCTTC. Translated, it gives CASSSPMTGGLIDGYTF. The genes are TRBV11-2 and TRBJ1-2; 10 bases match TRBD1. Unmatched junction bases numbered 14, after V lost 4 bases and J lost 6 bases. This CDR3 contains 17 residues. Germline-derived CDR1 and CDR2 are SGHAT and FQNNGV.

This chain connects TRBV10-3 to TRBJ2-5, with D unresolved. The DNA end is a closer match to TRBJ2-7, so the J assignment may be wrong. This CDR3 has 14 residues. Germline CDR1 is ENHRY and CDR2 is SYGVKD. The CDR3, as DNA: TGTGCCATCAGTTACTCGCTGCCTACCTACGAGCAGTACTTC. Encoded protein: CAISYSLPTYEQYF.

CDR3 DNA: TGTGCCAGCAGTGAGCTTGCGGGACCCCTCAATGAGCAGTTCTTC. Protein sequence: CASSELAGPLNEQFF. The gene calls are TRBV6-1 and TRBJ2-1, with D maybe TRBD2 (6 bases). The germline V gene has CDR1 MNHNS and CDR2 SASEGT. The CDR3 has 15 residues. Trimming left V 3 bases short and J 6 bases short, with 15 bases between.